These 25 T cell receptor beta chains share one sample of origin, sequenced in a study of T cell changes during pregnancy in multiple sclerosis. Profiled with immunoSEQ multiplex PCR; TCRdb holds only in-frame clones, not every one. Of approximately 25,000 clones listed, around nine tenths are singletons. The specimen comprised CD4+ T cells from peripheral blood mononuclear cells, sampled in the first trimester of pregnancy. The receptors were sampled from a female donor in good health, enrolled as a control in a pregnancy study.

V and J are TRBV2 and TRBJ2-5, with 9 nucleotides matching TRBD1. V gave up 6 bases and J gave up 5 bases; unmatched junction bases: 7. Per the germline V gene, CDR1 is SNHLY and CDR2 is FYNNEI. CDR3 length: 14 amino acids. The CDR3 loop is CASSPGQGGETQYF. In DNA, the CDR3 is TGTGCCAGCAGCCCGGGACAGGGAGGTGAGACCCAGTACTTC. The full variable domain, completed using reference TRBV2 and TRBJ2-5, is EPEVTQTPSHQVTQMGQEVILRCVPISNHLYFYWYRQILGQKVEFLVSFYNNEISEKSEIFDDQFSVERPDGSNFTLKIRSTKLEDSAMYFCASSPGQGGETQYFGPGTRLLVL.

This chain joins TRBV28 and TRBJ1-1; unclear D gene. Trimming removed 0 bases from V and 0 bases from J, with 8 bases in between. This CDR3 is 15 amino acids long. Germline V gene sequence: CDR1 MDHEN, CDR2 SYDVKM. For the CDR3, the DNA is TGTGCCAGCAGTTTATGGGGAGATATGAACACTGAAGCTTTCTTT. Amino acid sequence: CASSLWGDMNTEAFF.

CDR3 amino acids: CASSFRQGGNTIYF. The CDR3 nucleotides read TGCGCCAGCAGCTTTCGACAGGGGGGAAACACCATATATTTT. The genes are TRBV5-1 and TRBJ1-3, with 8 bases identical to TRBD1. The CDR3 is 14 residues long. With 2 bases clipped from V and 4 bases from J, the junction kept 2 bases outside the gene matches. The germline CDR1 and CDR2 sequences are SGHRS and YFSETQ.

V gene TRBV5-6 combines with J gene TRBJ2-2; 8 bases align to TRBD1. CDR1 and CDR2 from the germline V gene are SGHDT and YYEEEE. With V trimmed by 1 base and J by 4 bases, 6 bases remained unmatched. CDR3 size: 16 residues. Here the CDR3 reads CASSLIAGGLTGELFF. The CDR3 DNA follows: TGTGCCAGCAGCTTGATAGCAGGGGGCCTCACCGGGGAGCTGTTTTTT.

The J gene is TRBJ2-1, the V gene TRBV19, with D maybe TRBD2 (5 bases). V was trimmed by 8 bases and J by 3 bases, leaving 17 bases between them. Per germline, CDR1 LNHDA and CDR2 SQIVND (reference sequence). The CDR3 has 15 amino acids. CDR3 region: CASAPPGMDYNEQFF. The CDR3 DNA sequence: TGTGCCAGTGCACCCCCGGGGATGGACTACAATGAGCAGTTCTTC. Combining the CDR3 with reference TRBV19 and TRBJ2-1 gives the whole variable domain DGGITQSPKYLFRKEGQNVTLSCEQNLNHDAMYWYRQDPGQGLRLIYYSQIVNDFQKGDIAEGYSVSREKKESFPLTVTSAQKNPTAFYLCASAPPGMDYNEQFFGPGTRLTVL.

This sequence joins TRBV6-5 and TRBJ1-4, with D possibly TRBD1 on 5 matching bases. The CDR3 is 12 amino acids. CDR1 is MNHEY and CDR2 is SVGAGI in the germline V gene. The V and J ends lost 8 bases and 5 bases respectively, with 9 bases between them. CDR3 DNA sequence: TGTGCCAGCCAAGGGGTAAATGAAAAACTGTTTTTT. Residues: CASQGVNEKLFF.

The V call is TRBV7-9, the J call TRBJ2-3; a possible D gene is TRBD2 (6 bases). V was shortened by 4 bases and J by 0 bases, with 14 bases between the two germline ends. Germline CDR1 and CDR2: SEHNR and FQNEAQ (reference sequence). This CDR3 has 16 amino acids. The CDR3 loop reads CASSSVAALSTDTQYF. CDR3 DNA: TGTGCCAGCAGCTCCGTAGCGGCACTTAGCACAGATACGCAGTATTTT.

The chain uses TRBV5-6 and TRBJ1-2, with D hard to call. This CDR3 has 15 amino acids. CDR1 and CDR2 (germline): SGHDT, YYEEEE. V lost 4 bases and J lost 2, with 15 bases in between. The CDR3 DNA reads TGTGCCAGCAGCACCCTGGGATCGGGGAACTATGGCTACACCTTC. Amino acids: CASSTLGSGNYGYTF.

The chain couples TRBV4-1 to TRBJ2-7; D perhaps matches TRBD1 (6 bases). CDR3 size: 16 residues. The ends were cut back, 1 base at V and 2 bases at J, with 15 bases in the middle. Germline loops: CDR1 MGHRA, CDR2 YSYEKL. The CDR3 coding sequence is TGCGCCAGCAGCCAAGTAGGGGGAGTAGTGACCTACGAGCAGTACTTC. Translating it yields CASSQVGGVVTYEQYF.

The chain couples TRBV30 to TRBJ1-3, with D hard to call. Trimming removed 0 bases at V and 0 bases at J, with 9 bases between. CDR3 length equals 15 residues. Germline V gene lookup returns CDR1 GTSNPN and CDR2 SVGIG (reference sequence). CDR3 in amino acids: CAWSVEWSSGNTIYF. The DNA for the CDR3 is TGTGCCTGGAGTGTTGAATGGAGCTCTGGAAACACCATATATTTT.

The V call is TRBV5-8, the J call TRBJ1-2; 8 nucleotides match TRBD1. This CDR3 comprises 14 residues. Germline loops: CDR1 SGHTS, CDR2 YDEGEE. Trimming took 5 bases from V and 3 from J; bases not matched to a gene: 6. The CDR3 loop reads CASRLLTGDYGYTF. CDR3 coding DNA: TGTGCCAGCAGACTATTGACAGGGGACTATGGCTACACCTTC.

The chain carries TRBV5-8 and TRBJ1-4; 11 nucleotides line up with TRBD1. The CDR3 totals 16 residues. Trimming at V came to 5 bases and at J to 4 bases, leaving 7 bases not matched to a gene. Per germline, CDR1 SGHTS and CDR2 YDEGEE. CDR3 DNA: TGTGCCAGCAGATCCGGACAGGGGGCGCATAATGAAAAACTGTTTTTT. Protein sequence: CASRSGQGAHNEKLFF.

The chain carries TRBV18 and TRBJ2-5; D possibly corresponds to TRBD1 (6 bases). Germline assignment: CDR1 KGHSH and CDR2 LQKENI. The CDR3 length is 15 residues. Trimming removed 5 bases from V and 3 bases from J, with 16 bases in between. This CDR3 reads CASSSIGTPKETQYF. For the CDR3, the DNA is TGTGCCAGCTCATCAATAGGGACACCGAAAGAGACCCAGTACTTC.

The rearrangement links TRBV14 to TRBJ2-2, with D possibly being TRBD2 (6 bases). Per the germline V gene, CDR1 is SGHDN and CDR2 is FVKESK. CDR3 length: 15 amino acids. The V gene lost 1 base and the J gene lost 3 bases, with 9 bases spanning the gap. For the CDR3, the DNA is TGTGCCAGCAGCCAAGGCGGGATCTACACCGGGGAGCTGTTTTTT. It codes for CASSQGGIYTGELFF.

The chain couples TRBV6-1 to TRBJ1-5; 9 bases are a match to TRBD1. V trimming: 4 bases; J trimming: 0 bases; junction bases outside the gene matches: 10. The germline gives CDR1 MNHNS, CDR2 SASEGT. The CDR3 is made up of 18 amino acids. The CDR3 DNA is TGTGCCAGCAGTGGGGGACAGGGAAGGGGTTATAGCAATCAGCCCCAGCATTTT. Protein: CASSGGQGRGYSNQPQHF.

The chain uses TRBV10-1 and TRBJ1-2, with 7 bases lining up with TRBD1. The germline V gene has CDR1 WNHNN and CDR2 SYGVQD (reference sequence). CDR3 length equals 13 residues. V dropped 4 bases and J dropped 4; count of bases not matched to a gene: 3. DNA of the CDR3: TGCGCCAGCAGTGCGGGACAGTTCTATGGCTACACCTTC. It encodes CASSAGQFYGYTF.

The chain combines TRBV7-9 with TRBJ2-7, with D uncertain. Germline V gene sequence: CDR1 SEHNR, CDR2 FQNEAQ (reference sequence). V shed 3 bases and J shed 2 bases, with 14 bases lying between them. The CDR3 sequence is 15 residues long. The CDR3 DNA sequence: TGTGCCAGCAGCTTTGTAAACAGCCCGACCTACGAGCAGTACTTC. Amino acids: CASSFVNSPTYEQYF.

The chain has TRBV10-2 and TRBJ2-6, with no clear D. V dropped 6 bases and J dropped 1 base, with 7 bases sitting between them. The CDR3 contains 14 residues. Germline V CDR1 and CDR2: WSHSY, SAAADI. CDR3 in amino acids: CASRDISGANVLTF. CDR3 coding DNA: TGCGCCAGCAGAGACATATCTGGGGCCAACGTCCTGACTTTC.

The rearrangement joins TRBV27 to TRBJ2-7; D may be TRBD1 (6 bases). Germline values: CDR1 MNHEY, CDR2 SMNVEV (reference sequence). The CDR3 runs to 15 residues. V was trimmed by 3 bases and J by 0 bases, leaving 12 bases between them. CDR3 in DNA: TGTGCCAGCAGTTTGACAGGACCTAACTCCTACGAGCAGTACTTC. This sequence encodes CASSLTGPNSYEQYF.

The chain links TRBV6-5 to TRBJ2-3; D is undetermined. The germline V gene has CDR1 MNHEY and CDR2 SVGAGI. The CDR3 length is 12 residues. Trimming removed 2 bases at V and 6 bases at J, with 6 bases between. CDR3 in amino acids: CASSYPGDTQYF. The CDR3 DNA sequence: TGTGCCAGCAGTTACCCCGGGGATACGCAGTATTTT.

J is TRBJ2-1 and V is TRBV19; 10 bases are shared with TRBD2. CDR1 is LNHDA and CDR2 is SQIVND in the germline V gene (reference sequence). The CDR3 is made up of 15 amino acids. The junction had 12 bases not matched to a gene; V was cut back by 7 bases and J by 9 bases. The CDR3 DNA follows: TGTGCCAGTATGAGCGAGCGGGGGGGAAAATCTGAGCAGTTCTTC. Its translation: CASMSERGGKSEQFF.

The chain couples TRBV28 to TRBJ1-1; 9 positions match TRBD1. Per the germline V gene, CDR1 is MDHEN and CDR2 is SYDVKM. With 0 bases clipped from V and 3 bases from J, the junction kept 14 bases outside the gene matches. The CDR3 has 19 amino acids. The CDR3 sequence: CASSLWTLLQYRGHTEAFF. The CDR3 nucleotides are TGTGCCAGCAGTTTATGGACCCTTCTACAATACAGGGGGCACACTGAAGCTTTCTTT.

The rearrangement links TRBV30 to TRBJ2-1, with TRBD2 identical over 10 bases. CDR1 is GTSNPN, CDR2 SVGIG, per germline (reference sequence). The CDR3 length is 19 residues. Trimming at V came to 2 bases and at J to 1 base, leaving 14 bases not matched to a gene. This CDR3 reads CAWSYPGLAVTQSYNEQFF. In DNA form, the CDR3 reads TGTGCCTGGAGTTACCCCGGACTAGCGGTGACCCAATCCTACAATGAGCAGTTCTTC.

The chain recombines TRBV5-1 with TRBJ2-2; 11 bases align to TRBD2. The CDR3 consists of 19 residues. CDR1 is SGHRS and CDR2 is YFSETQ in the germline V gene. Trimming cost V 3 bases and J 5 bases; bases outside gene matches: 15. The CDR3 here is CASSSETLKLAGATGELFF. CDR3 DNA sequence: TGCGCCAGCAGCTCCGAAACTTTAAAACTAGCGGGAGCAACCGGGGAGCTGTTTTTT. Using reference TRBV5-1 and TRBJ2-2 for the parts outside the CDR3, the full variable domain is KAGVTQTPRYLIKTRGQQVTLSCSPISGHRSVSWYQQTPGQGLQFLFEYFSETQRNKGNFPGRFSGRQFSNSRSEMNVSTLELGDSALYLCASSSETLKLAGATGELFFGEGSRLTVL.

The chain has TRBV6-1 and TRBJ2-3, with D unclear. Germline CDR1 and CDR2: MNHNS and SASEGT. The CDR3 has 15 residues. V dropped 1 base and J dropped 5 bases, with 13 bases sitting between them. The CDR3 DNA is TGTGCCAGCAGTGAAGGTCCAGGCTATCTAGATACGCAGTATTTT. It yields the protein CASSEGPGYLDTQYF.